A selection of T cell receptor beta chains follows, all from one sample in a study of T cells expressing NK-cell markers. Reprocessing the 5' RACE reads, TCRdb reports a single entry for every CDR3 protein and omits DNA. This sample's table reports more than 400,000 distinct CDR3 sequences. Sequencing used blood T cells: a sorted CD56 or NKG2C T cell subset, CD4+ or CD8+ T cells, or bulk PBMC T cells (not recorded which). The receptor source for this set is a woman aged 18 to 75 in good health. CDR3s include the opening cysteine and the closing phenylalanine or tryptophan.

CDR3 protein: CSASPLGQTRASNQPQHF
V gene: TRBV20-1
J gene: TRBJ1-5

CDR3 protein: CSAPVPGQGYEQYF
V gene: TRBV20-1
J gene: TRBJ2-7

CDR3 protein: CASSYQTGTSTDTQYF
V gene: TRBV7-9
J gene: TRBJ2-3

CDR3 protein: CASSYAAGSFGYF
V gene: TRBV6-2/TRBV6-3
J gene: TRBJ2-5

CDR3 protein: CASSGIVADTQYF
V gene: TRBV28
J gene: TRBJ2-3

CDR3 protein: CAIMGSPNTEAFF
V gene: TRBV10-3
J gene: TRBJ1-1

CDR3 protein: CASSNQANGWRTEAFF
V gene: TRBV14
J gene: TRBJ1-1

CDR3 protein: CSVEWGGTEAFF
V gene: TRBV29-1
J gene: TRBJ1-1

CDR3 protein: CASSPSQENRPGF
V gene: TRBV18
J gene: TRBJ2-7

CDR3 protein: CASASGSNANTGELFF
V gene: TRBV5-1
J gene: TRBJ2-2

CDR3 protein: CASSPAGGKNIQYF
V gene: TRBV7-2
J gene: TRBJ2-4

CDR3 protein: CASSLEARAQETQYF
V gene: TRBV11-2
J gene: TRBJ2-5

CDR3 protein: CASTATTPAYNEQFF
V gene: TRBV19
J gene: TRBJ2-1

CDR3 protein: CASSTRQGFRIYEAFF
V gene: TRBV28
J gene: TRBJ1-1

CDR3 protein: CASSETPGLAGVYEQYF
V gene: TRBV14
J gene: TRBJ2-7

CDR3 protein: CASSSLVGGNEKLFF
V gene: TRBV6-5
J gene: TRBJ1-4

CDR3 protein: CASSESPGGSYNEQFF
V gene: TRBV12-3/TRBV12-4
J gene: TRBJ2-1

CDR3 protein: CAISVTSGSFNEQFF
V gene: TRBV10-3
J gene: TRBJ2-1

CDR3 protein: CASKTSGNEQFF
V gene: TRBV19
J gene: TRBJ2-1

CDR3 protein: CASSASGRPTDTQYF
V gene: TRBV13
J gene: TRBJ2-3

CDR3 protein: CASSLAGARVSYEQYF
V gene: TRBV28
J gene: TRBJ2-7

CDR3 protein: CASSQESGTGSQPQHF
V gene: TRBV4-1
J gene: TRBJ1-5

CDR3 protein: CASSKARGFTQYF
V gene: TRBV6-1
J gene: TRBJ2-3

CDR3 protein: CSARAGRGGNTIYF
V gene: TRBV20-1
J gene: TRBJ1-3

CDR3 protein: CASSGTSGRVFETQYF
V gene: TRBV25-1
J gene: TRBJ2-5

CDR3 protein: CASSQELEGTDTQYF
V gene: TRBV3-1
J gene: TRBJ2-3

CDR3 protein: CASSLYPGPGNTIYF
V gene: TRBV27
J gene: TRBJ1-3

CDR3 protein: CASSLEGRFNTEAFF
V gene: TRBV5-5
J gene: TRBJ1-1

CDR3 protein: CASGHPNTGELFF
V gene: TRBV4-3
J gene: TRBJ2-2

CDR3 protein: CSASGGVGDTQYF
V gene: TRBV20-1
J gene: TRBJ2-3

CDR3 protein: CASSRQGGDIQYF
V gene: TRBV4-3
J gene: TRBJ2-4

CDR3 protein: CASRSGTALEAFF
V gene: TRBV27
J gene: TRBJ1-1

CDR3 protein: CASSRPAGELFF
V gene: TRBV6-2/TRBV6-3
J gene: TRBJ2-2

CDR3 protein: CASSFGGPASNEGYTF
V gene: TRBV5-1
J gene: TRBJ1-2

CDR3 protein: CASSQDLYTGELFF
V gene: TRBV3-1
J gene: TRBJ2-2